One sample yielded the 16 T cell receptor beta chains listed below, sequenced in a study of T-cell memory formation after mild COVID-19. TCRdb itself ran the 5' RACE reads through MiXCR, one entry per CDR3 protein. The data contain over 12,000 distinct CDR3 sequences, 20% to 25% of them singletons. The specimen sequenced was PBMCs or a T cell subset sorted from them (not recorded which). All receptors derive from a man between 18 and 29 years old who had mild COVID-19 (a few samples of this study predate the infection). Cell type and time point are not known.

This clonotype was observed many times. V usage is TRBV4-3 and J usage is TRBJ1-2; 10 bases agree with TRBD1. Germline lookup yields CDR1 LGHNA and CDR2 YSLEER. The CDR3 contains 14 residues. The V and J ends lost 4 bases and 4 bases, in that order; junction bases with no gene match: 3. CDR3 protein: CASSPGQGGYGYTF. In nucleotides, the CDR3 is TGCGCCAGCAGCCCCGGACAGGGGGGCTATGGCTACACCTTC.

The chain combines TRBV20-1 with TRBJ1-2; 7 bases align to TRBD1. The J segment lost 3 bases and the V segment lost 7 bases, leaving 2 bases of the junction unmatched. The CDR3 consists of 11 residues. Germline V lookup: CDR1 DFQATT, CDR2 SNEGSKA (reference sequence). CDR3 coding DNA: TGCAGTGGGACAGGTCACTATGGCTACACCTTC. Protein sequence: CSGTGHYGYTF.

This clonotype was counted ten times or more. The chain joins TRBV19 to TRBJ1-2, with D hard to call. V lost 4 bases, J lost 4 bases, and 13 bases lay in between. This CDR3 has 14 amino acids. Per the germline V gene, CDR1 is LNHDA and CDR2 is SQIVND (reference sequence). In nucleotides, the CDR3 is TGTGCCAGTAGTACAACCCCCAGGAGCTATGGCTACACCTTC. It is translated as CASSTTPRSYGYTF.

This clonotype was seen ten or more times. The chain links TRBV12-5 to TRBJ1-1; D not resolved. Germline values: CDR1 LGHNT, CDR2 FRNRAP. Trimming pared 6 bases from V and 2 bases from J, leaving 16 bases between. This CDR3 spans 15 amino acids. CDR3 region: CASGRPWTDNTEAFF. For the CDR3, the DNA is TGTGCTAGTGGCCGACCCTGGACGGATAACACTGAAGCTTTCTTT. Together with reference TRBV12-5 and TRBJ1-1, the CDR3 gives the full variable domain: DARVTQTPRHKVTEMGQEVTMRCQPILGHNTVFWYRQTMMQGLELLAYFRNRAPLDDSGMPKDRFSAEMPDATLATLKIQPSEPRDSAVYFCASGRPWTDNTEAFFGQGTRLTVV.

This chain joins TRBV14 and TRBJ2-3, with TRBD1 matching over 10 bases. The V gene end was trimmed by 0 bases and the J gene end by 1 base; junction bases not matched to a gene: 4. The CDR3 is 17 residues long. Germline CDR1 is SGHDN and CDR2 is FVKESK. The CDR3 nucleotides read TGTGCCAGCAGCCAAGATGCCGGGACAGGGGGCACAGATACGCAGTATTTT. It yields the protein CASSQDAGTGGTDTQYF.

The chain couples TRBV9 to TRBJ2-3; 14 positions agree with TRBD2. The J segment lost 7 bases and the V segment lost 3 bases, leaving 7 bases of the junction unmatched. The CDR3 loop spans 16 amino acids. Germline values: CDR1 SGDLS, CDR2 YYNGEE. In DNA, the CDR3 is TGTGCCAGCAGCGCCGGACTAGCGGGGGGTGGATATACGCAGTATTTT. Translation gives CASSAGLAGGGYTQYF.

This clonotype was seen only a few times. V is TRBV6-2 or TRBV6-3 and J is TRBJ1-2, with a weak D call TRBD1 (6 bases). There are 13 residues in the CDR3. Germline CDR1 is MNHEY and CDR2 is SVGEGT. Trimming took 4 bases from V and 5 from J, leaving 11 bases between them. CDR3 residues: CASSSGGLYGYTF. The CDR3 DNA reads as TGTGCCAGCAGTTCGGGGGGGCTTTATGGCTACACCTTC.

A note on this clonotype: The junction shows a germline mismatch at one end, possibly a read error. This chain links TRBV7-2 with TRBJ2-5; D call uncertain. Germline-derived CDR1 and CDR2 are SGHTA and FQGNSA. This CDR3 has 13 residues. The CDR3 loop is CASSLRMQVTQYF. DNA of the CDR3: TGTGCCAGCAGCTTAAGAATGCAAGTGACCCAGTACTTC.

At least ten counts were recorded for this clonotype. This chain joins TRBV7-3 and TRBJ2-3, with D perhaps matching TRBD2 (5 bases). There are 12 residues in the CDR3. Germline V gene data show CDR1 as SGHTA and CDR2 as FQGTGA. Trimming took 6 bases from V and 1 from J, leaving 5 bases between them. The CDR3 sequence is CASSSGTDTQYF. CDR3 DNA sequence: TGTGCCAGCAGTAGCGGCACAGATACGCAGTATTTT. Drawing the rest from reference TRBV7-3 and TRBJ2-3, the complete variable domain is GAGVSQTPSNKVTEKGKYVELRCDPISGHTALYWYRQSLGQGPEFLIYFQGTGAADDSGLPNDRFFAVRPEGSVSTLKIQRTERGDSAVYLCASSSGTDTQYFGPGTRLTVL.

The rearrangement uses TRBV7-9 and TRBJ2-7; 11 bases line up with TRBD2. V lost 2 bases to trimming and J lost 0 bases; unmatched junction nucleotides: 0. CDR3 length equals 15 residues. Germline values: CDR1 SEHNR, CDR2 FQNEAQ (reference sequence). This CDR3 is CASSLLAGGSYEQYF. The CDR3 region has the DNA TGTGCCAGCAGCTTACTAGCGGGGGGCTCCTACGAGCAGTACTTC.

This clonotype has at least ten counts. V and J are TRBV14 and TRBJ2-1; D remains unclear. Germline CDR1 reads SGHDN; CDR2 reads FVKESK. The CDR3 is made up of 16 amino acids. V was trimmed by 0 bases and J by 5 bases, leaving 14 bases between them. The CDR3 protein is CASSQDSVVMDNEQFF. The CDR3, as DNA: TGTGCCAGCAGCCAAGATTCGGTGGTCATGGACAATGAGCAGTTCTTC.

This clonotype was detected ten times or more. The chain has TRBV20-1 and TRBJ2-7, with a weak D call TRBD2 (7 bases). CDR3 length equals 13 residues. Germline-derived CDR1 and CDR2 are DFQATT and SNEGSKA (reference sequence). V lost 7 bases and J 3 bases, leaving 16 bases between the germline ends. The CDR3 DNA is TGCAGTGTTAAGACCGGGGGGCTCTACGAGCAGTACTTC. Translating it yields CSVKTGGLYEQYF.

The rearrangement joins TRBV7-2 to TRBJ1-1; D is unclear. Trimming cost V 2 bases and J 6 bases, with 7 bases left between them. The CDR3 spans 12 residues. CDR1 and CDR2 (germline): SGHTA, FQGNSA. The chain's CDR3 is CASSLQWAEAFF. The CDR3 DNA reads TGTGCCAGCAGCTTACAGTGGGCTGAAGCTTTCTTT.

The chain is built from TRBV9 and TRBJ2-3; D is undetermined. CDR3 length: 14 amino acids. V was clipped by 0 bases and J by 0 bases, with 5 bases between them. CDR1 SGDLS and CDR2 YYNGEE come from the germline V gene. In DNA form, the CDR3 reads TGTGCCAGCAGCGTAGACGGAAGCACAGATACGCAGTATTTT. Amino acids: CASSVDGSTDTQYF. Using reference TRBV9 and TRBJ2-3 for the parts outside the CDR3, the full variable domain is DSGVTQTPKHLITATGQRVTLRCSPRSGDLSVYWYQQSLDQGLQFLIQYYNGEERAKGNILERFSAQQFPDLHSELNLSSLELGDSALYFCASSVDGSTDTQYFGPGTRLTVL.

Details on this clonotype: The junction shows a germline mismatch at one end, possibly a read error. For the CDR3, the DNA is TGTGCCAGCAGCTACTCAGGGGGGACCCAGTACTTC. It specifies CASSYSGGTQYF. The V gene is TRBV6-6, the J gene TRBJ2-5, with 7 bases that match TRBD1. CDR1 is MNHNY and CDR2 is SVGAGI in the germline V gene (reference sequence). This CDR3 has 12 residues.

This clonotype was recorded many times. V gene TRBV4-1 combines with J gene TRBJ2-7; possibly TRBD1 for D (5 bases). V dropped 0 bases and J dropped 2 bases, with 8 bases sitting between them. The CDR3 sequence is 14 residues long. CDR1 and CDR2 from the germline V gene are MGHRA and YSYEKL. The DNA for the CDR3 is TGCGCCAGCAGCCAAGATACAGGAACCTACGAGCAGTACTTC. It encodes CASSQDTGTYEQYF.